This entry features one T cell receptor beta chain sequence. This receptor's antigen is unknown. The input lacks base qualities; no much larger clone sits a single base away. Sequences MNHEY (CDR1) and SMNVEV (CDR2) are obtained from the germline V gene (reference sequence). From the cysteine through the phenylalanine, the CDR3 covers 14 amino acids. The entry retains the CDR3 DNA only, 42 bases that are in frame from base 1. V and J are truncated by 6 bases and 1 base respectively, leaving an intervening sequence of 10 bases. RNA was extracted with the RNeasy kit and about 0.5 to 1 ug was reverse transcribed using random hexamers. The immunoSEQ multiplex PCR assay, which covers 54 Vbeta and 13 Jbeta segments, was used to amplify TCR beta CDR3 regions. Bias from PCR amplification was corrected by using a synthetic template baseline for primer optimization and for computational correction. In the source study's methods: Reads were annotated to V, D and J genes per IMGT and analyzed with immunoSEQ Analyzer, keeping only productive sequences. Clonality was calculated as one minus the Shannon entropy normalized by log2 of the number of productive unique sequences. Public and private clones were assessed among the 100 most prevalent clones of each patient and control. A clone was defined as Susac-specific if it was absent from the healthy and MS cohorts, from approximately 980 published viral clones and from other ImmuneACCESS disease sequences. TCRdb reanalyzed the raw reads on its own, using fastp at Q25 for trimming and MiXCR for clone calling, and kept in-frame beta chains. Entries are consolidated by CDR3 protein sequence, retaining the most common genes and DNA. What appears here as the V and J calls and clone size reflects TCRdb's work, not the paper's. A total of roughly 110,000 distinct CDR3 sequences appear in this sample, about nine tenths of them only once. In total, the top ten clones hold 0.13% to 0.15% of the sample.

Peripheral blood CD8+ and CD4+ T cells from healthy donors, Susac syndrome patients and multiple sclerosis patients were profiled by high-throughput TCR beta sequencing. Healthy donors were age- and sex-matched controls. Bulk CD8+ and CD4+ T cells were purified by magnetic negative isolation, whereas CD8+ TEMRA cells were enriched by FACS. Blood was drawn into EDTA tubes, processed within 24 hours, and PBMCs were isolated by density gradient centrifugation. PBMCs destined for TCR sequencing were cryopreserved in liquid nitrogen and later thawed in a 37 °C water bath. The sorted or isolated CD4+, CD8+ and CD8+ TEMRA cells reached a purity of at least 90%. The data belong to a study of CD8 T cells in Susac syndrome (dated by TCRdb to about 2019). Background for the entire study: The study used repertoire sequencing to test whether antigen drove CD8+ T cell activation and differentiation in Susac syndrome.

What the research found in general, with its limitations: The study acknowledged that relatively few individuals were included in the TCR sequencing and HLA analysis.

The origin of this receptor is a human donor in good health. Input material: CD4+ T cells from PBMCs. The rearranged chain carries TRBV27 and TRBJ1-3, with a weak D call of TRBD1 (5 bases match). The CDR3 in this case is CASRTRGSGNTIYF. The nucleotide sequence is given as TGTGCCAGCAGGACAAGGGGTTCTGGAAACACCATATATTTT.